Sequencing of this T cell receptor beta chain was carried out in a study of human T cells and chemical hapten exposure. TCRdb independently ran MiXCR on the RACE reads; one entry per CDR3 protein. The sample includes 62,000 or so distinct CDR3 sequences, approximately 11% of them seen just once. This clonotype showed up many times. CDR1 and CDR2 (germline): SQVTM, ANQGSEA. Trimming stripped 3 bases from V and 11 bases from J, with 19 bases between. There are 13 residues in the CDR3. Time point specified: pre-sensitization, week 0. This sample's treatment: therapeutic diphenylcyclopropenone sensitization with weekly scalp DPC.

The clonotype originates from a woman aged 45 to 65 with alopecia areata. Some clones in this sample may be carry-over from other donors' samples. This sample comprised whole blood, obtained in connection with sensitization to the hapten diphenylcyclopropenone (DPC). The chain is built from TRBV29-1 and TRBJ1-1; a weak D match, TRBD1 (5 bases). The CDR3 spells CSVDLGQRTVAFF. The CDR3 DNA reads as TGCAGCGTTGATCTGGGGCAGCGGACCGTTGCTTTCTTT.